This TCR beta chain came from a study of OX40 agonist ivuxolimab in advanced cancers. Study summary: All patients had ivuxolimab intravenously every 2 weeks at 0.01 to 10 mg/kg. Eligibility admitted prior anti-PD-1, anti-PD-L1 or anti-CTLA-4 therapy; around 42% had some. A male proportion of 82.7% was recorded, with mean age approximately 57 years and range roughly 20 to 90. The study's findings and limits: Antigen specificity of clonally expanded peripheral T cells was not established.

Profiled with immunoSEQ multiplex PCR; TCRdb holds only in-frame clones, not every one. Of about 46,000 clones in the sample, about nine tenths were seen once. Trimming took off 5 bases at V and 4 bases at J, with 3 bases between the two ends. The CDR3 loop spans 11 amino acids. CDR1 is LNHDA and CDR2 is SQIVND in the germline V gene (reference sequence). About this clone itself: Its antigen is not identified.

Material: CD4+ or CD8+ T cells sorted from blood, obtained in a trial of the OX40 agonist ivuxolimab. The clonotype comes from an adult with an advanced solid tumor such as melanoma, head and neck, liver or kidney cancer. The chain uses TRBV19 and TRBJ2-1; D not certain. The CDR3 bases are TGTGCCAGTAGTTTATACAATGAGCAGTTCTTC. This encodes CASSLYNEQFF.